The entry below gives a single TCR beta chain sequence along with its context. What it recognizes is unknown. This specimen comes from a study of T cells in tuberculosis. About the research overall: A South African cohort included IGRA-negative adolescents, latently infected IGRA-positive adolescents and adults with active tuberculosis. Findings and limits, study-wide: Smaller alpha distances in active tuberculosis partly reflected shorter CDR3-alpha lengths. GMM-specific TCRs were nearer to active tuberculosis alpha repertoires, suggesting expansion.

Time point given: new active TB diagnosis, blood taken before or within 7 days of starting treatment. TCRdb keeps only in-frame clones here, not all; method: immunoSEQ multiplex PCR. The data hold around 30,000 clones, with roughly 93% observed a single time. Between the trimmed V and J ends, which lost 2 bases and 7 bases, there was a span of 11 bases. Germline-derived CDR1 and CDR2 are LNHDA and SQIVND (reference sequence). The CDR3 extends over 13 amino acids. Source: PBMCs, taken at tuberculosis diagnosis. V gene TRBV19 combines with J gene TRBJ1-2, with a weak D call TRBD1 (6 bases). This clonotype was sampled from an adult with tuberculosis. The CDR3 region is CASSISRGPGYTF. CDR3 in DNA: TGTGCCAGTAGTATATCCAGGGGCCCTGGCTACACCTTC. Looking up the rest from reference TRBV19 and TRBJ1-2 gives the full variable domain: DGGITQSPKYLFRKEGQNVTLSCEQNLNHDAMYWYRQDPGQGLRLIYYSQIVNDFQKGDIAEGYSVSREKKESFPLTVTSAQKNPTAFYLCASSISRGPGYTFGSGTRLTVV.